This record covers a single T cell receptor beta chain. Its antigen is not known. This sample is drawn from a study of CD8 T cells in Susac syndrome. Findings of the study overall: The peak of CD8+ clonal expansion in Susac was seen in TEMRA cells and active patients.

TCR beta sequencing covered blood CD8+ and CD4+ T cells. The patients with Susac syndrome were individuals who fulfilled the recently defined diagnostic criteria for disease that was either definite or probable. RNA totalling roughly 0.5 to 1 ug underwent reverse transcription with random hexamers. TCRdb re-called the immunoSEQ multiplex PCR reads through MiXCR, storing one row per CDR3 protein. Of about 100,000 distinct CDR3 sequences listed, 95% are singletons. The clonotype originates from a human donor with Susac syndrome. Sequencing used CD8+ T cells from PBMCs.

In DNA, the CDR3 is TGCAGCGTTGATGGTGGGAATGAGCAGTTCTTC. Protein sequence: CSVDGGNEQFF. This chain joins TRBV29-1 and TRBJ2-1, with D unclear. Germline assignment: CDR1 SQVTM and CDR2 ANQGSEA. V lost 3 bases, J lost 7 bases, and 7 bases lay in between. This CDR3 is built from 11 residues.